The TCR beta chain described here comes from a study of blood T cells in healthy people across ages. Primers used in a second PCR of roughly 6 to 11 cycles were a sample-barcoded 5' primer and a J-beta primer mix. TCRdb re-derived calls from the 5' RACE reads in MiXCR, one entry per CDR3 protein. The sample holds 1,100,000 or so distinct CDR3 sequences, over 35% seen once. The specimen sequenced was blood. The receptor's source is a woman in her sixties in good health.

The CDR3 loop is CASSPQDTSGKYEQFF. In DNA form, the CDR3 reads TGTGCCAGCTCACCACAAGATACTAGCGGGAAATATGAGCAGTTCTTC. The chain links TRBV18 to TRBJ2-1, with TRBD2 identical over 10 bases. The germline V gene has CDR1 KGHSH and CDR2 LQKENI. The CDR3 runs 16 residues. After removal of 1 base from V and 8 bases from J, the junction contained 8 bases not matched to a gene. The full variable domain, with the rest looked up from reference TRBV18 and TRBJ2-1, is NAGVMQNPRHLVRRRGQEARLRCSPMKGHSHVYWYRQLPEEGLKFMVYLQKENIIDESGMPKERFSAEFPKEGPSILRIQQVVRGDSAAYFCASSPQDTSGKYEQFFGPGTRLTVL.